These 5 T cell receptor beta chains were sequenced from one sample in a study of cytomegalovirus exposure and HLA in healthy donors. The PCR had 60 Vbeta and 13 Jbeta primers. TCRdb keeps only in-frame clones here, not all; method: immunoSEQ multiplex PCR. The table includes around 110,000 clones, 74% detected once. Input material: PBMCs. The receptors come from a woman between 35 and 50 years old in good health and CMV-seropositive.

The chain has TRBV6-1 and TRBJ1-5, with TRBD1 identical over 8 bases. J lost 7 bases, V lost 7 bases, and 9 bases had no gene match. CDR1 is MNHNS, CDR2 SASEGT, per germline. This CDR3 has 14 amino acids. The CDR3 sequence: CASIDRGQGQPQHF. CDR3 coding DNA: TGTGCCAGCATCGACAGGGGCCAGGGGCAGCCCCAGCATTTT.

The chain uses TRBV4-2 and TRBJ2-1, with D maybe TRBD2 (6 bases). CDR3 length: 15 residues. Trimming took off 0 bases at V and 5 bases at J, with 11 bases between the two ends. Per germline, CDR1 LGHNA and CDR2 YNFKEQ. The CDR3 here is CASSQERLGHNEQFF. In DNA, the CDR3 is TGTGCCAGCAGCCAAGAAAGACTAGGGCACAATGAGCAGTTCTTC.

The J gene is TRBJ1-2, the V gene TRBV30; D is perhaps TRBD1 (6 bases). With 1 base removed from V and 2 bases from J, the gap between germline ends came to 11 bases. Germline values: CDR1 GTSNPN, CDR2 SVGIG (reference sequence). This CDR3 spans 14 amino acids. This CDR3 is CAWSDGTGNYGYTF. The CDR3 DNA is TGTGCCTGGAGTGACGGTACAGGGAACTATGGCTACACCTTC.

The CDR3 nucleotides are TGTGCCAGCAGCTTGGCCGAGGGTTTCTCCTACAATGAGCAGTTCTTC. It encodes CASSLAEGFSYNEQFF. The rearrangement links TRBV5-6 to TRBJ2-1, with a weak D call TRBD2 (5 bases). This CDR3 spans 16 amino acids. Trimming stripped 0 bases from V and 0 bases from J, with 10 bases between. Germline V gene sequence: CDR1 SGHDT, CDR2 YYEEEE.

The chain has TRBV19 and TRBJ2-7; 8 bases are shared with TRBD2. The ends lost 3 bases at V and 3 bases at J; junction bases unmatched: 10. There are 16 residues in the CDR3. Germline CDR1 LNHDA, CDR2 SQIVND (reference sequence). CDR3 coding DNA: TGTGCCAGTAGTATGTATGCGGGGGGACAAGGCTACGAGCAGTACTTC. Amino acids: CASSMYAGGQGYEQYF.